The 3 T cell receptor beta chains listed next were all sequenced from one sample in a study of graft-versus-host responses after intestinal transplantation. The repertoire was sequenced with immunoSEQ multiplex PCR; TCRdb's copy has only in-frame clones and lacks some. In the table there are about 23,000 clones, 44% of which are singletons. Irradiated, violet-dye-labeled stimulator cells, around 200,000 in number, were plated with around 200,000 CFSE-labeled responder cells. Sequenced here: alloreactive CD8+ T cells from a mixed lymphocyte reaction culture, sampled before transplantation. Subset noted: CFSE-low proliferating T cells sorted from approximately 6-day pre-transplant mixed lymphocyte reaction (GvH or HvG direction). These receptors were taken from a human patient who was an organ donor for intestinal transplantation.

This chain connects TRBV27 to TRBJ1-2; the D gene is possibly TRBD1 (5 bases). CDR3 size: 13 residues. Trimming removed 1 base from V and 4 bases from J, with 7 bases in between. Germline CDR1 reads MNHEY; CDR2 reads SMNVEV (reference sequence). DNA for the CDR3: TGTGCCAGCAGTTTATGGGGGGGCTATGGCTACACCTTC. Its protein product is CASSLWGGYGYTF.

This clone was observed a few times. The gene calls are TRBV4-1 and TRBJ1-1, with D unresolved. Trimming stripped 1 base from V and 4 bases from J, with 10 bases between. Per the germline V gene, CDR1 is MGHRA and CDR2 is YSYEKL. The CDR3 runs to 14 residues. The CDR3, as DNA: TGCGCCAGCAGCCAAGCTCAGGCTGGCACTGAAGCTTTCTTT. Translating it yields CASSQAQAGTEAFF.

By sample fraction, this clone is medium-sized. The rearrangement joins TRBV29-1 to TRBJ1-3, with D unclear. Trimming shortened V by 5 bases and J by 4 bases, and 6 bases separated the two germline ends. The CDR3 totals 11 residues. Per germline, CDR1 SQVTM and CDR2 ANQGSEA. The CDR3 bases are TGCAGCGTTTTTGCCGGAAACACCATATATTTT. Translating gives CSVFAGNTIYF.